The 30 T cell receptor beta chains below were found in one sample sequenced in a study of blood T cell repertoires in COVID-19. Using immunoSEQ multiplex PCR, the repertoire was profiled, and TCRdb retains in-frame clones only, with some absent. The table includes 200,000 to 250,000 clones, about 85% detected once. Sequenced: peripheral blood. Source of these receptors: a woman between 18 and 30 years old who had recovered from COVID-19.

V is TRBV10-3 and J is TRBJ2-7, with 9 bases aligning to TRBD1. V lost 11 bases, J lost 0 bases, and 11 bases stayed unmatched. CDR3 length: 15 amino acids. The germline CDR1 and CDR2 sequences are ENHRY and SYGVKD. In DNA, the CDR3 is TGTGCCGCCGGACAGGGGTCGAGAAACTCCTACGAGCAGTACTTC. It is translated as CAAGQGSRNSYEQYF.

J is TRBJ2-1 and V is TRBV11-3; 8 positions match TRBD1. This CDR3 spans 15 amino acids. After removal of 6 bases from V and 10 bases from J, the junction contained 14 bases not matched to a gene. The germline CDR1 and CDR2 sequences are SGHNT and YENEEA. This CDR3 reads CASSWGQGAPNEQFF. CDR3 sequence (DNA): TGTGCCAGCAGTTGGGGTCAGGGGGCACCTAACGAGCAGTTCTTC.

This clone was counted a single time. This chain connects TRBV5-1 to TRBJ1-2; D is unclear. Germline lookup yields CDR1 SGHRS and CDR2 YFSETQ. V was trimmed by 5 bases and J by 4 bases, leaving 18 bases between them. CDR3 length: 15 residues. The CDR3 DNA follows: TGCGCCAGCAGGTCGCCGGGCCCCGGGAGCTATGGCTACACCTTC. This codes for CASRSPGPGSYGYTF.

The chain has TRBV11-2 and TRBJ1-1, with 9 bases lining up with TRBD1. The V gene end was trimmed by 5 bases and the J gene end by 7 bases; junction bases not matched to a gene: 5. There are 13 residues in the CDR3. The V gene's germline CDR1 is SGHAT and CDR2 FQNNGV. The CDR3, as DNA: TGTGCCAGCAGCCCCGGGACAGGGAATGAAGCTTTCTTT. This sequence encodes CASSPGTGNEAFF.

The chain links TRBV5-1 to TRBJ2-5, with 10 bases matching TRBD2. The J segment lost 5 bases and the V segment lost 7 bases, leaving 8 bases of the junction unmatched. The V gene's germline CDR1 is SGHRS and CDR2 YFSETQ. The CDR3 covers 14 residues. The CDR3 coding sequence is TGCGCCAGCGGACCTCTAGCGGGAGTGGAGACCCAGTACTTC. It translates to CASGPLAGVETQYF.

The V gene is TRBV10-2, the J gene TRBJ2-7; D may be TRBD2 (6 bases). The V end was cut by 2 bases, the J end by 2 bases, with 10 bases between. The CDR3 runs 14 residues. Germline V gene lookup returns CDR1 WSHSY and CDR2 SAAADI. CDR3 sequence (DNA): TGCGCCAGCAGTGAGGGTTGGGGGGCCTACGAGCAGTACTTC. Its translation: CASSEGWGAYEQYF.

The chain is built from TRBV4-3 and TRBJ2-1; D call uncertain. The V gene lost 10 bases and the J gene lost 2 bases, with 6 bases spanning the gap. CDR3 length: 11 amino acids. The germline CDR1 and CDR2 sequences are LGHNA and YSLEER. CDR3 nucleotide sequence: TGCGCCACTTCGGCCTACAATGAGCAGTTCTTC. Amino acid sequence: CATSAYNEQFF.

The chain has TRBV9 and TRBJ1-4, with 8 bases lining up with TRBD1. V lost 0 bases and J lost 8; bases outside the gene matches: 9. Per germline, CDR1 SGDLS and CDR2 YYNGEE. The CDR3 runs to 16 residues. The CDR3 DNA sequence: TGTGCCAGCAGCGTAGACTCCGGGACAGGAGGCGAAAAACTGTTTTTT. Its protein product is CASSVDSGTGGEKLFF.

This clone was seen once. The CDR3 nucleotides read TGCAGTGCTAGTAGGGGGCGGGGACTAGCGGGAGAATCGCGGGAGCAGTACTTC. The encoded protein is CSASRGRGLAGESREQYF. The genes are TRBV20-1 and TRBJ2-7; 14 bases are a match to TRBD2. In germline, CDR1 is DFQATT, CDR2 SNEGSKA (reference sequence). J gave up 7 bases and V 3 bases, and 17 bases lay outside the gene matches. The CDR3 runs to 18 residues.

V is TRBV12-3 or TRBV12-4 and J is TRBJ2-7; weak D call: TRBD2 (5 bases). V was shortened by 8 bases and J by 2 bases, with 10 bases between the two germline ends. This CDR3 has 12 amino acids. The CDR3 protein is CASGAGPYEQYF. CDR3 in DNA: TGTGCCAGCGGCGCGGGTCCCTACGAGCAGTACTTC.

The rearrangement uses TRBV11-2 and TRBJ1-1, with 10 bases lining up with TRBD1. Per the germline V gene, CDR1 is SGHAT and CDR2 is FQNNGV. The CDR3 is made up of 14 amino acids. V lost 6 bases to trimming and J lost 9 bases; unmatched junction nucleotides: 10. The CDR3 DNA follows: TGTGCCAGCAGTTCGGGACAGGGGCCCCCAAAAGCTTTCTTT. This encodes CASSSGQGPPKAFF. The full variable domain, rest sourced from reference TRBV11-2 and TRBJ1-1, is EAGVAQSPRYKIIEKRQSVAFWCNPISGHATLYWYQQILGQGPKLLIQFQNNGVVDDSQLPKDRFSAERLKGVDSTLKIQPAKLEDSAVYLCASSSGQGPPKAFFGQGTRLTVV.

The chain carries TRBV2 and TRBJ1-5; D is undetermined. The V gene's germline CDR1 is SNHLY and CDR2 FYNNEI. CDR3 length: 16 amino acids. Deletions cut 3 bases from V and 2 bases from J, with 14 bases between. CDR3 bases: TGTGCCAGCAGTGACCCCCGCGCCAGCGGCAATCAGCCCCAGCATTTT. Translated: CASSDPRASGNQPQHF.

The chain links TRBV5-6 to TRBJ1-2; D ambiguous. Germline values: CDR1 SGHDT, CDR2 YYEEEE. The CDR3 has 14 residues. V was cut by 6 bases and J by 5 bases, with 17 bases left in between. The CDR3 DNA sequence: TGTGCCAGCAACCCGAGACGCGGGGTTTATGGCTACACCTTC. Translated, it gives CASNPRRGVYGYTF.

This clone has a single count. V and J are TRBV7-9 and TRBJ1-6; 8 bases align to TRBD1. Germline loops: CDR1 SEHNR, CDR2 FQNEAQ (reference sequence). With 5 bases clipped from V and 9 bases from J, the junction kept 3 bases outside the gene matches. This CDR3 is built from 13 residues. DNA of the CDR3: TGTGCCAGCAGCAGAGGACAGGGTTCACCCCTCCACTTT. Protein: CASSRGQGSPLHF.

The chain combines TRBV2 with TRBJ2-5, with unresolved D. The germline V and J ends were trimmed by 6 bases and 1 base, with 18 bases remaining between them. Per the germline V gene, CDR1 is SNHLY and CDR2 is FYNNEI. The CDR3 runs to 16 residues. CDR3 DNA sequence: TGTGCCAGCAGCCCCTCACGGCGGAGCGTCCAAGAGACCCAGTACTTC. Its translation is CASSPSRRSVQETQYF.

This clone was picked up one time. The chain uses TRBV25-1 and TRBJ2-5, with 7 bases that match TRBD2. CDR3 length equals 14 residues. CDR1 is MGHDK and CDR2 is SYGVNS in the germline V gene. Germline trimming cut 3 bases from V and 3 bases from J; bases unmatched to any gene: 4. CDR3 region: CASSELGLEETQYF. The CDR3 nucleotides are TGTGCCAGCAGTGAGCTCGGACTAGAAGAGACCCAGTACTTC.

In this sample, this clone turned up once. The chain combines TRBV12-3 or TRBV12-4 with TRBJ1-6, with 9 bases fitting TRBD1. The CDR3 extends over 12 amino acids. V trimming: 6 bases; J trimming: 9 bases; junction bases outside the gene matches: 0. The chain's CDR3 is CASRTGGSPLHF. CDR3 nucleotides: TGTGCCAGCAGGACAGGGGGTTCACCCCTCCACTTT.

The chain links TRBV14 to TRBJ1-1; tentatively, D is TRBD1 (5 bases). Germline CDR1 is SGHDN and CDR2 is FVKESK. V was shortened by 0 bases and J by 11 bases, with 13 bases between the two germline ends. The CDR3 runs 13 residues. The DNA of the CDR3 is TGTGCCAGCAGCCAAGATCAGAGGAACAGGGCTTTCTTT. Translating gives CASSQDQRNRAFF. The variable domain in full, completed from reference TRBV14 and TRBJ1-1, reads EAGVTQFPSHSVIEKGQTVTLRCDPISGHDNLYWYRRVMGKEIKFLLHFVKESKQDESGMPNNRFLAERTGGTYSTLKVQPAELEDSGVYFCASSQDQRNRAFFGQGTRLTVV.

V is TRBV4-3 and J is TRBJ2-7; 12 bases are shared with TRBD2. Germline assignment: CDR1 LGHNA and CDR2 YSLEER. This CDR3 spans 16 amino acids. With 0 bases clipped from V and 6 bases from J, the junction kept 6 bases outside the gene matches. The CDR3 DNA is TGCGCCAGCAGCCAAGATAAACTAGCGGGAGGTGGCGAGCAGTACTTC. It is translated as CASSQDKLAGGGEQYF.

The chain carries TRBV11-2 and TRBJ1-2; 10 nucleotides agree with TRBD1. Per germline, CDR1 SGHAT and CDR2 FQNNGV. The V gene end was trimmed by 5 bases and the J gene end by 6 bases; junction bases not matched to a gene: 6. The length of the CDR3 is 14 residues. DNA of the CDR3: TGTGCCAGCAGCCAAGACAGGGGGCGGGATGGCTACACCTTC. This encodes CASSQDRGRDGYTF.

As DNA, the CDR3 is TGTGCCAGCAGCGGAAGAAGGACTAGCAAGAACACCGGGGAGCTGTTTTTT. It is translated as CASSGRRTSKNTGELFF. This chain uses TRBV9 with TRBJ2-2, with TRBD2 identical over 8 bases. Germline assignment: CDR1 SGDLS and CDR2 YYNGEE. The J segment lost 1 base and the V segment lost 3 bases, leaving 8 bases of the junction unmatched. CDR3 length: 17 amino acids. The full variable domain, its missing parts supplied by reference TRBV9 and TRBJ2-2, is DSGVTQTPKHLITATGQRVTLRCSPRSGDLSVYWYQQSLDQGLQFLIQYYNGEERAKGNILERFSAQQFPDLHSELNLSSLELGDSALYFCASSGRRTSKNTGELFFGEGSRLTVL.

The rearrangement links TRBV15 to TRBJ2-5, with a tentative D call TRBD1 (5 bases). The CDR3 is made up of 14 amino acids. Germline CDR1 is LNHNV and CDR2 is YYDKDF (reference sequence). V lost 1 base and J 4 bases, leaving 10 bases between the germline ends. The CDR3 DNA reads TGTGCCACCAGCAGAGTTTTAGGGGTAGAGACCCAGTACTTC. It is translated as CATSRVLGVETQYF.

This clone has just a few counts. The gene calls are TRBV7-2 and TRBJ2-2; D might be TRBD2 (6 bases). The V and J ends lost 0 bases and 6 bases respectively, with 11 bases between them. Germline CDR1 and CDR2: SGHTA and FQGNSA. The CDR3 sequence is 15 residues long. CDR3 DNA sequence: TGTGCCAGCAGCTTAGCTGGGACTTCCCCCGGGGAGCTGTTTTTT. Amino acid sequence: CASSLAGTSPGELFF.

This chain connects TRBV10-3 to TRBJ1-1; TRBD1 aligns across 8 bases. V lost 0 bases, J lost 1 base, and 4 bases stayed unmatched. The CDR3 loop spans 16 amino acids. The germline V gene has CDR1 ENHRY and CDR2 SYGVKD. The CDR3 DNA sequence: TGTGCCATCAGTGAGTCGCAGGGGGCGCGGAACACTGAAGCTTTCTTT. This codes for CAISESQGARNTEAFF.

The chain is built from TRBV7-3 and TRBJ2-3; 7 bases fit TRBD1. In germline, CDR1 is SGHTA, CDR2 FQGTGA. Trimming removed 5 bases from V and 2 bases from J; junction bases left unmatched: 7. The CDR3 spans 15 residues. The CDR3 coding sequence is TGTGCCAGCAGCATCGGGACAGTCGCCACAGATACGCAGTATTTT. Protein product: CASSIGTVATDTQYF.

This chain links TRBV29-1 with TRBJ1-1; 7 nucleotides align to TRBD1. Trimming removed 5 bases from V and 1 base from J; junction bases left unmatched: 1. The germline gives CDR1 SQVTM, CDR2 ANQGSEA. The CDR3 sequence is 12 residues long. CDR3 sequence (DNA): TGCAGCGTTAACAGGGGGAACACTGAAGCTTTCTTT. This sequence encodes CSVNRGNTEAFF.

The V call is TRBV9, the J call TRBJ2-7, with TRBD1 identical over 7 bases. V shed 4 bases, J shed 5 bases, and the junction held 9 bases outside the gene matches. The germline V gene encodes CDR1 SGDLS and CDR2 YYNGEE. The CDR3 contains 14 residues. The CDR3 protein is CASSPTTGFDEQYF. In DNA, the CDR3 is TGTGCCAGCAGCCCTACGACAGGGTTCGACGAGCAGTACTTC.

CDR3 loop: CAWTAATNEQFF. The CDR3 DNA reads as TGTGCCTGGACCGCGGCAACCAATGAGCAGTTCTTC. The chain is built from TRBV30 and TRBJ2-1; D gene unclear. The CDR3 totals 12 residues. Germline V lookup: CDR1 GTSNPN, CDR2 SVGIG (reference sequence). V was clipped by 4 bases and J by 6 bases, with 10 bases between them. Drawing the rest from reference TRBV30 and TRBJ2-1, the complete variable domain is SQTIHQWPATLVQPVGSPLSLECTVEGTSNPNLYWYRQAAGRGLQLLFYSVGIGQISSEVPQNLSASRPQDRQFILSSKKLLLSDSGFYLCAWTAATNEQFFGPGTRLTVL.

The rearrangement links TRBV21-1 to TRBJ1-5; the table names TRBD1, a call not compared with the DNA. TRBV21-1 is termed a pseudogene. The CDR3 is 20 amino acids. This chain's CDR3 is CASRRRVGGRGLVGNQPQHF. DNA of the CDR3: TGTGCCAGCAGGAGAAGGGTAGGTGGCAGGGGGCTAGTGGGCAATCAGCCCCAGCATTTT.

The rearrangement joins TRBV16 to TRBJ2-7; 10 bases align to TRBD2. Trimming took 5 bases from V and 2 from J; bases not matched to a gene: 9. The CDR3 covers 16 residues. Germline assignment: CDR1 KGHSY and CDR2 FQNENV. The CDR3 reads CASSLAGGPFTYEQYF. Here the CDR3 DNA reads TGTGCCAGCAGCTTAGCGGGAGGCCCCTTTACCTACGAGCAGTACTTC.